This TCR beta chain was captured by sequencing in a study of a mutant IDH1 vaccine in newly diagnosed glioma. Germline loops: CDR1 SEHNR, CDR2 FQNEAQ (reference sequence). CDR3 length: 16 residues. V was clipped by 3 bases and J by 4 bases; unmatched bases: 8. Measured with immunoSEQ multiplex PCR; TCRdb has only the in-frame clones, and not every one. The data show tens of thousands of clones, 82% seen once. Time point indicated: baseline, week 1 (first vaccination visit). Treatment indicated: pre-vaccination baseline after standard-of-care therapy. This chain joins TRBV7-9 and TRBJ2-3; 9 bases are a match to TRBD2. The clonotype was recovered from a man aged 25 to 40 with glioma. The sample here was PBMCs, taken from a glioma patient treated with radiotherapy, temozolomide or both. CDR3 loop: CASSLSAGGGPDTQYF. CDR3 coding DNA: TGTGCCAGCAGCTTGTCAGCGGGGGGAGGTCCAGATACGCAGTATTTT.